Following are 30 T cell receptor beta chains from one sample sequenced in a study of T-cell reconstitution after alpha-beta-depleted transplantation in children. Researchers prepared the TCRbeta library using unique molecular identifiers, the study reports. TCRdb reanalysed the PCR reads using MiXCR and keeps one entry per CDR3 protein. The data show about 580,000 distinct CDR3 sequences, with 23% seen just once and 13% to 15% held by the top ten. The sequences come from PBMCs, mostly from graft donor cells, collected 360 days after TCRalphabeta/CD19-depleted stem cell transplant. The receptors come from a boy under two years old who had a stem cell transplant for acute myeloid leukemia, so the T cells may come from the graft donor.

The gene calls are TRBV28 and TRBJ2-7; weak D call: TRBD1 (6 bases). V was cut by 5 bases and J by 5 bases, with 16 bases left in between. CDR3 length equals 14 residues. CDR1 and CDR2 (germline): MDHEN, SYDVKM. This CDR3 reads CASSPTSPGDEQYV. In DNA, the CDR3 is TGTGCCAGCAGTCCGACGTCGCCAGGGGACGAGCAGTACGTC.

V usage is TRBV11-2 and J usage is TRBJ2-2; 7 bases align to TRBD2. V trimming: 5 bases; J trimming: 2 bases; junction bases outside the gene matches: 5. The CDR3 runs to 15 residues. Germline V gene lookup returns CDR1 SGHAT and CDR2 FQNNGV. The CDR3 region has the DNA TGTGCCAGCAGCACGGGGGGACCAAACACCGGGGAGCTGTTTTTT. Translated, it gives CASSTGGPNTGELFF.

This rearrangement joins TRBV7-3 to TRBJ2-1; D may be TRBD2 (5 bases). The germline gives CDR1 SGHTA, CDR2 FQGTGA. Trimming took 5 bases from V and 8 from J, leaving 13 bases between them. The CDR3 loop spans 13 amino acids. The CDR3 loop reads CASSNGVTYEQFF. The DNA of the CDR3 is TGTGCCAGCAGCAACGGGGTCACTTATGAGCAGTTCTTC.

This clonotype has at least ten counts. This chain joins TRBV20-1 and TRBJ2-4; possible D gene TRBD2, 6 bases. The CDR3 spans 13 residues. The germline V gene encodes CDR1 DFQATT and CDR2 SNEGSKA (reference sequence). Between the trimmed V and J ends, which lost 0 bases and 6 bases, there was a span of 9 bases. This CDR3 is CSAREMGGNIQYF. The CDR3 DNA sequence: TGCAGTGCTAGAGAGATGGGGGGAAACATTCAGTACTTC.

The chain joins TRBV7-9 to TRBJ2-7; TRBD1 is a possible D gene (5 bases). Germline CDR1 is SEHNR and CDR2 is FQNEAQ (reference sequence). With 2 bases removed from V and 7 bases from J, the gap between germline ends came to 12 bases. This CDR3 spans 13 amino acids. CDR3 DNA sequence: TGTGCCAGCAGCTTATCCGGCAGGGAAGAGCAGTACGTC. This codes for CASSLSGREEQYV.

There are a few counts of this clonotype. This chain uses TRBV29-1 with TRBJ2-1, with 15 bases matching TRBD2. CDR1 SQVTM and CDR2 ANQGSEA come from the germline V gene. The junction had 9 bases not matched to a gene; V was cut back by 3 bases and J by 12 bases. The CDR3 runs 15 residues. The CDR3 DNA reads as TGCAGCGTTGATTCGGGACTAGCGGGGGGCTTAGGGCAGTTCTTC. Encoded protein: CSVDSGLAGGLGQFF.

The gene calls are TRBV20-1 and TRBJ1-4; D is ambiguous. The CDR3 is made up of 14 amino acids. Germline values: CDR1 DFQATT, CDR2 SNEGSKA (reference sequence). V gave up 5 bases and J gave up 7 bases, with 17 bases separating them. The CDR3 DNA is TGCAGTGCTCCAAGGCGGGAAATGGGTGAAAAACTGTTTTTT. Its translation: CSAPRREMGEKLFF.

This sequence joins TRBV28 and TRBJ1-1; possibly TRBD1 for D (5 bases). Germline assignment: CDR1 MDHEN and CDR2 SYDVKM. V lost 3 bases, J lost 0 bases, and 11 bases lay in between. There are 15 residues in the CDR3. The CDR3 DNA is TGTGCCAGCAGTTTGACAGCTCCGATGAACACTGAAGCTTTCTTT. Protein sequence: CASSLTAPMNTEAFF.

CDR3 protein: CASSLISGHSYNEQFF. The CDR3 DNA reads as TGCGCCAGCAGCTTGATCAGCGGGCATTCCTACAATGAGCAGTTCTTC. The chain carries TRBV5-1 and TRBJ2-1; a possible D gene is TRBD2 (6 bases). V dropped 1 base and J dropped 1 base, with 12 bases sitting between them. The CDR3 consists of 16 residues. In germline, CDR1 is SGHRS, CDR2 YFSETQ.

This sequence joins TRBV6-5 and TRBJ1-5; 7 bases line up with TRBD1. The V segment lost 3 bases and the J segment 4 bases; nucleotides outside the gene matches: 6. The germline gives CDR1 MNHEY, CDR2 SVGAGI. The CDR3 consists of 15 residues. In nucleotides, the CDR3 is TGTGCCAGCAGTTATACACAGGGGCGGAATCAGCCCCAGCATTTT. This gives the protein CASSYTQGRNQPQHF.

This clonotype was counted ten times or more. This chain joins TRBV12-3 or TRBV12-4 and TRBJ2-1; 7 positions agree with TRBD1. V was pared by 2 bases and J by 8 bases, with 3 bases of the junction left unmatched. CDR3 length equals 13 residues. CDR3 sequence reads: CASSLRGRDEQFF. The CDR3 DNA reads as TGTGCCAGCAGTTTAAGGGGGCGCGATGAGCAGTTCTTC.

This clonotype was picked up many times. The CDR3 region is CASSSGGVNYGYTF. Here the CDR3 DNA reads TGTGCCAGCAGCTCAGGGGGCGTCAACTATGGCTACACCTTC. The chain is built from TRBV12-3 or TRBV12-4 and TRBJ1-2, with 8 positions matching TRBD1. Losses at the gene ends were 6 bases for V and 2 bases for J; bases not matched to a gene: 5. The CDR3 has 14 amino acids.

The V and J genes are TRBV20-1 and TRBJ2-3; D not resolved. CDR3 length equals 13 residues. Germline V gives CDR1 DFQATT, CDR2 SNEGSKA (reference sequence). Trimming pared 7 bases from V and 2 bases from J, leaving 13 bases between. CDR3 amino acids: CSVLFRFTDTQYF. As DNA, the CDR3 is TGCAGTGTTTTATTTCGGTTCACAGATACGCAGTATTTT.

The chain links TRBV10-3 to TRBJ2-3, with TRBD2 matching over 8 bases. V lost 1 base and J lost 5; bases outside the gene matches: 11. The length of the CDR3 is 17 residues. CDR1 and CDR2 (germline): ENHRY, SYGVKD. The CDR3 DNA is TGTGCCATCAGTGAGTACTCACCTAGCGGGCGGGGAGATACGCAGTATTTT. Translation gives CAISEYSPSGRGDTQYF.

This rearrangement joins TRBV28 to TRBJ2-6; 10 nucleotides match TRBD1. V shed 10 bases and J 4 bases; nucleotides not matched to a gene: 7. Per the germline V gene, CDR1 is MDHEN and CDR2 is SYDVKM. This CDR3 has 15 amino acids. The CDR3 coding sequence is TGTGCCACCAGACAGGGGGCTTCGGGGGCCAACGTCCTGACTTTC. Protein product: CATRQGASGANVLTF.

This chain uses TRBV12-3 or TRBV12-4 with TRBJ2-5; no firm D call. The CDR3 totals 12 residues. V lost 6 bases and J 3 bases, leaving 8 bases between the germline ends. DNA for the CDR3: TGTGCCAGCAGCTTTGAAAAAGAGACCCAGTACTTC. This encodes CASSFEKETQYF.

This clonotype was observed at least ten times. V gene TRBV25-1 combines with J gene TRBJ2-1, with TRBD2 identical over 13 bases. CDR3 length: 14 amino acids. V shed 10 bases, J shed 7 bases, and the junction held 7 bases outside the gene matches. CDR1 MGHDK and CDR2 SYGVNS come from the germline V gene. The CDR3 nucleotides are TGTGCCACCTCCCGACTAGCGGGGGGTAATGAGCAGTTCTTC. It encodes CATSRLAGGNEQFF. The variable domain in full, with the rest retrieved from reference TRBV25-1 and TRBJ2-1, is EADIYQTPRYLVIGTGKKITLECSQTMGHDKMYWYQQDPGMELHLIHYSYGVNSTEKGDLSSESTVSRIRTEHFPLTLESARPSHTSQYLCATSRLAGGNEQFFGPGTRLTVL.

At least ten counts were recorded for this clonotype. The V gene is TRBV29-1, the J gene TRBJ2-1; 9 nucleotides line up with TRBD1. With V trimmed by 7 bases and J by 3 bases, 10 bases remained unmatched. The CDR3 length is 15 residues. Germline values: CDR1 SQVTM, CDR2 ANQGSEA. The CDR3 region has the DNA TGCAGCGGTAGGGACAGGGCCCCTTTCTACAATGAGCAGTTCTTC. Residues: CSGRDRAPFYNEQFF.

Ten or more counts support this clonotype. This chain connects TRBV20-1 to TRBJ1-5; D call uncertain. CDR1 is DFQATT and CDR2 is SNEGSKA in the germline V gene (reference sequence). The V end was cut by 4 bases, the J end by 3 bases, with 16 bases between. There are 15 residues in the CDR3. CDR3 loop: CSAKNLRDVNQPQHF. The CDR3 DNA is TGCAGTGCTAAAAACCTAAGGGATGTCAATCAGCCCCAGCATTTT.

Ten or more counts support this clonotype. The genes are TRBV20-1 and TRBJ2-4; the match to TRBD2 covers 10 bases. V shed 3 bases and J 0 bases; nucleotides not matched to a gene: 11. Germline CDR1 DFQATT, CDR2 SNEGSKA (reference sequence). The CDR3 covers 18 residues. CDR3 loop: CSASHLAGDFLAKNIQYF. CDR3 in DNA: TGCAGTGCTAGCCACCTAGCGGGGGATTTCTTAGCCAAAAACATTCAGTACTTC.

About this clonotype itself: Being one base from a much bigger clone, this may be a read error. CDR3 sequence reads: CASSVTGTGGEETQCF. The CDR3 DNA reads as TGTGCCAGCAGCGTCACCGGGACAGGGGGTGAAGAGACCCAGTGCTTC. The chain uses TRBV9 and TRBJ2-5; 11 positions agree with TRBD1. Germline CDR1 is SGDLS and CDR2 is YYNGEE. The length of the CDR3 is 16 residues.

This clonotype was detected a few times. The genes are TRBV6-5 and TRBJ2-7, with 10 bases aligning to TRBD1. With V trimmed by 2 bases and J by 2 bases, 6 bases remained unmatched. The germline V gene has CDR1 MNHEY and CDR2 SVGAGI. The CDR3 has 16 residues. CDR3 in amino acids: CASSYTGTGVAYEQYF. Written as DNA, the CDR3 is TGTGCCAGCAGTTACACCGGGACAGGGGTAGCCTACGAGCAGTACTTC.

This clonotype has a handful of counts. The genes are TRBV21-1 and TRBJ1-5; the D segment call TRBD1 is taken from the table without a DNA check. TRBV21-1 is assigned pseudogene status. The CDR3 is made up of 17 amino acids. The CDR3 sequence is CASSTHRDRHSNQPQHF. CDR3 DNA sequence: TGTGCCAGCAGCACACACAGAGACAGGCATAGCAATCAGCCCCAGCATTTT.

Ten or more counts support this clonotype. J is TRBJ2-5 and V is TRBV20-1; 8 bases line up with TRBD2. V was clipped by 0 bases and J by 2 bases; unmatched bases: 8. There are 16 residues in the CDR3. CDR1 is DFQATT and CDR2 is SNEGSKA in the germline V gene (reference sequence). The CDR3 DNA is TGCAGTGCTAGAGATCTCGGGGGGGCAACGCAAGAGACCCAGTACTTC. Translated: CSARDLGGATQETQYF.

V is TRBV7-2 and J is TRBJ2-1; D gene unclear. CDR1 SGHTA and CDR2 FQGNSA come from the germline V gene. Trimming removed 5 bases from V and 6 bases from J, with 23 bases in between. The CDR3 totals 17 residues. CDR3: CASSPSGQSLTLNEQFF. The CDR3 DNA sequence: TGTGCCAGCAGCCCCTCGGGCCAGTCCTTAACCCTCAATGAGCAGTTCTTC.

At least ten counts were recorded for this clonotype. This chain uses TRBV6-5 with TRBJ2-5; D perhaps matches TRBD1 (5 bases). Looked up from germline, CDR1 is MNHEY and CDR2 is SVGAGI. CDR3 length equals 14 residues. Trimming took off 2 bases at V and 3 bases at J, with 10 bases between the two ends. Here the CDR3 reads CASSYQGREETQYF. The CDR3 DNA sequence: TGTGCCAGCAGTTACCAGGGCAGGGAAGAGACCCAGTACTTC.

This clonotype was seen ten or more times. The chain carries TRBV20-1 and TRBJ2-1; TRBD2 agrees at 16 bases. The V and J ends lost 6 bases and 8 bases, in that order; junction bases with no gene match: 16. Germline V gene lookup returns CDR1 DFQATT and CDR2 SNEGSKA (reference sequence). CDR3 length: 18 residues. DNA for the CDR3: TGCAGTGCCCCCTCGGCGTCGGGACTAGCGGGGGGGCTGTATGAGCAGTTCTTC. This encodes CSAPSASGLAGGLYEQFF.

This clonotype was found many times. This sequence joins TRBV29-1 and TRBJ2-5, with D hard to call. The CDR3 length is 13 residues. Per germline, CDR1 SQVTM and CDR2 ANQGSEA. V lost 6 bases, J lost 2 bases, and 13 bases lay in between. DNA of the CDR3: TGCAGCGTCCCGGGTTCCGGTCAAGAGACCCAGTACTTC. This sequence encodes CSVPGSGQETQYF.

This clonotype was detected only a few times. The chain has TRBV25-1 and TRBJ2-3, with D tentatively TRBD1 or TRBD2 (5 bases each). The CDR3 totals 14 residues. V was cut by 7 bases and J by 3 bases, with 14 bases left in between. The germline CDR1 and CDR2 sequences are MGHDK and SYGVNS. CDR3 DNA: TGTGCCAGCAAGCGGACCCAGGGAACAGATACGCAGTATTTT. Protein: CASKRTQGTDTQYF.

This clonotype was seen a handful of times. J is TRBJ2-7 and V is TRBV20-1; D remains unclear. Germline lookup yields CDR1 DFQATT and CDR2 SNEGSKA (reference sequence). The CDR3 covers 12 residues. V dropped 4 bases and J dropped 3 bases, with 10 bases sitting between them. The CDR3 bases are TGCAGTGCTAAGATGGTTAACTACGAGCAGTACGTC. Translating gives CSAKMVNYEQYV.